The clone carrying this T cell receptor beta chain has a handful of counts. Using immunoSEQ multiplex PCR, the repertoire was profiled, and TCRdb retains in-frame clones only, with some absent. Among about 100,000 clones listed, roughly 90% were seen once. The data are from a study of blood T cell repertoires in COVID-19. Study-wide context: Sample material is recorded as cDNA or gDNA derived from T cells, B-cell-depleted T cells, or PBMCs.

This clonotype was sampled from a woman aged 50 to 60 with COVID-19, enrolled during active disease. Sequencing was carried out using peripheral blood.

The CDR3 nucleotides are TGTGCCAGCAAAGGGACAGGGTATCAGCCCCAGCATTTT. It translates to CASKGTGYQPQHF. This chain joins TRBV2 and TRBJ1-5; the match to TRBD1 covers 9 bases. Germline values: CDR1 SNHLY, CDR2 FYNNEI. J lost 5 bases, V lost 7 bases, and 3 bases had no gene match. CDR3 length: 13 amino acids. Based on the CDR3 plus reference TRBV2 and TRBJ1-5, the full variable domain is EPEVTQTPSHQVTQMGQEVILRCVPISNHLYFYWYRQILGQKVEFLVSFYNNEISEKSEIFDDQFSVERPDGSNFTLKIRSTKLEDSAMYFCASKGTGYQPQHFGDGTRLSIL.